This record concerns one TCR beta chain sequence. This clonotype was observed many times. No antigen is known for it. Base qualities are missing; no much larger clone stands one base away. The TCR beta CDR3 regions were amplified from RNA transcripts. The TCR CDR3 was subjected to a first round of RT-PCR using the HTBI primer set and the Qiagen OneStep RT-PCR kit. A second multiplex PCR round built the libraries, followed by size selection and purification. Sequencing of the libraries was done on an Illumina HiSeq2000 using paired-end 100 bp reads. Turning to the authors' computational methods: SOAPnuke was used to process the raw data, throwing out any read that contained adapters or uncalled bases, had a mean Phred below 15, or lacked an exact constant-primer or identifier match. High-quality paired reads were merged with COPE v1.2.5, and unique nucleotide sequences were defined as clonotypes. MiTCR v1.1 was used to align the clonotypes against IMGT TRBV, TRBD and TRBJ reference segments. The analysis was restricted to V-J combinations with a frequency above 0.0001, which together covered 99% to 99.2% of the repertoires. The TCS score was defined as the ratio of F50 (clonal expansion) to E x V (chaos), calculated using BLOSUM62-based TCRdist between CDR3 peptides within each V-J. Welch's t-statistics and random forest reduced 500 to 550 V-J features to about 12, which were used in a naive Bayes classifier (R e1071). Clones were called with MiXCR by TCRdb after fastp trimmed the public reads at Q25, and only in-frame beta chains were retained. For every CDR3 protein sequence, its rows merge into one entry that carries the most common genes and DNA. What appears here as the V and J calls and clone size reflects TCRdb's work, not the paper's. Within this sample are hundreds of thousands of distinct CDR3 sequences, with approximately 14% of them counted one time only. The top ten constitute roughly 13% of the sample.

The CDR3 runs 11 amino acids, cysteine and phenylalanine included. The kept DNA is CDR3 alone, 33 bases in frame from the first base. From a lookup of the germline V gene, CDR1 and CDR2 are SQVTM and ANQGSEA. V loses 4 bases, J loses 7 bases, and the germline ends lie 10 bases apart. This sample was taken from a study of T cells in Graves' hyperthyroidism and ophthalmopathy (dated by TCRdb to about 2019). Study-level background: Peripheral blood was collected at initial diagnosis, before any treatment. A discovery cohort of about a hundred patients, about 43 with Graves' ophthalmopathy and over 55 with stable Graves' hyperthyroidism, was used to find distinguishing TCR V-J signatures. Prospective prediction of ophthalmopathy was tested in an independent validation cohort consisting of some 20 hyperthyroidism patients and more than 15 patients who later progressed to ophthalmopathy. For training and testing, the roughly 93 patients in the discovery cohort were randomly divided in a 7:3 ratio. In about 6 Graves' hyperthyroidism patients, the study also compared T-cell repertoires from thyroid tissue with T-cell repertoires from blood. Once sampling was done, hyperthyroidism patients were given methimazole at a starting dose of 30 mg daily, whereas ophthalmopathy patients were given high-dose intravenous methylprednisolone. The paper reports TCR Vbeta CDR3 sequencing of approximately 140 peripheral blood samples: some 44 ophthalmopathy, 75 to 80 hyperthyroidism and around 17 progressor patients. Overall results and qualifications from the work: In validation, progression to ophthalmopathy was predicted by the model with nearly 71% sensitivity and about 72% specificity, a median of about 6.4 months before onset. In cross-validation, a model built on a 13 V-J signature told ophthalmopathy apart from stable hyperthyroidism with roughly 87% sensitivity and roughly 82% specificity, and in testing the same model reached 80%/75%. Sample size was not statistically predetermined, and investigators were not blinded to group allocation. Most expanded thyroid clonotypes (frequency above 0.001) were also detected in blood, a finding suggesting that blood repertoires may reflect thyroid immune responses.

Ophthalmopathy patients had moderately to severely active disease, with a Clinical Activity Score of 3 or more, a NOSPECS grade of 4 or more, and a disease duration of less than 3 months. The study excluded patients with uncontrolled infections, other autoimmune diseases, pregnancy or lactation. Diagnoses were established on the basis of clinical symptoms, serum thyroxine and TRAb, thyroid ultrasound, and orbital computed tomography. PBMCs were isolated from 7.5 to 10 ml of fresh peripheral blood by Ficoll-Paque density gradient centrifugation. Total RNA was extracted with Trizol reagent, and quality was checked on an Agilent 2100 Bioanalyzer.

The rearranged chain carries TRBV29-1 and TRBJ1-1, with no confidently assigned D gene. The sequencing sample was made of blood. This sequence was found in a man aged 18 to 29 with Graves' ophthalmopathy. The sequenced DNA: TGCAGCGTTGGACCCAACCTTGAAGCTTTCTTT. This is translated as CSVGPNLEAFF.